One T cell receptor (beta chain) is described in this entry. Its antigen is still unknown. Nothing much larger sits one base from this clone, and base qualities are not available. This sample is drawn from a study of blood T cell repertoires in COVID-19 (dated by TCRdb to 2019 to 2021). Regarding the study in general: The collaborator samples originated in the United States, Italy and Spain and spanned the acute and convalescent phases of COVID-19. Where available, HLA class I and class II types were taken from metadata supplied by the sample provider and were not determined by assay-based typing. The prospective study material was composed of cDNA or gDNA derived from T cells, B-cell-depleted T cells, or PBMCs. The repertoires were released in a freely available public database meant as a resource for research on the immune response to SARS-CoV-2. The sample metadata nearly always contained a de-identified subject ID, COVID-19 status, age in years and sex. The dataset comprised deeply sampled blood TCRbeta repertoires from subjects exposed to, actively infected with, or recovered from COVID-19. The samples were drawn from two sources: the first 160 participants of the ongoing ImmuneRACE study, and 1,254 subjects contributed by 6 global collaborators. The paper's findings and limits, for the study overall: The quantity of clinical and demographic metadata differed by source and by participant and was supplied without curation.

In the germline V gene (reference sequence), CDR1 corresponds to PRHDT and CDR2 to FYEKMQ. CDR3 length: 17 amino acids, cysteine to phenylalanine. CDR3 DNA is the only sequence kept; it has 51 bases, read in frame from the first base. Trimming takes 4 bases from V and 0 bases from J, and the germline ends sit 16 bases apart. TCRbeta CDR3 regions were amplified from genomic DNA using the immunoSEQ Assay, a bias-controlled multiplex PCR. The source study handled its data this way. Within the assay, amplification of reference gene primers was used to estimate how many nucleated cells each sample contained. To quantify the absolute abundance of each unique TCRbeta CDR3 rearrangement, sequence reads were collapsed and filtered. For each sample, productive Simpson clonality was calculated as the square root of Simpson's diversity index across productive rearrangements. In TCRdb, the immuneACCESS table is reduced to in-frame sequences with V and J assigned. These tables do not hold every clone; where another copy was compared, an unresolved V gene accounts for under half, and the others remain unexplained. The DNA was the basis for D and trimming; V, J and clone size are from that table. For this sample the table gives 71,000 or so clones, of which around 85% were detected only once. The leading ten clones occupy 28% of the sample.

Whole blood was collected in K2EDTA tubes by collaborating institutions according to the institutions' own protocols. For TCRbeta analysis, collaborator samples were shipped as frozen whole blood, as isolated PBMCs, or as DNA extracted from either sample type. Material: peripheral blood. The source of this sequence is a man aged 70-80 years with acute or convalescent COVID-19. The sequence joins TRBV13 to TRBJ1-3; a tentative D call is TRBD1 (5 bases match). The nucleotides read TGTGCCAGCAGCTACTACCGAGGGGAGGTCTCTGGAAACACCATATATTTT. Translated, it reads CASSYYRGEVSGNTIYF.